A selection of T cell receptor beta chains follows, all from one sample in a study of shared clonotypes between healthy human individuals. Clones were sequenced by immunoSEQ multiplex PCR, and TCRdb holds only the in-frame ones, with some missing. The repertoire holds hundreds of thousands of clones, with 90% to 98% as singletons. The source material was naive CD8+ T cells sorted from blood. The receptor set was obtained from a man aged 25 to 45 in good health. Each CDR3 is given with its conserved first and last residue. The D gene is left open where the match is weak. Expanded clones get a size class; other rows say once, few or many, or leave the size out.

15,TRBJ1-5,.,TRBD1,TRBV30,CAWDPGQGKDQPQHF,TGTGCCTGGGACCCGGGACAGGGGAAGGATCAGCCCCAGCATTTT
13,TRBJ2-7,.,.,TRBV11-2,CASSYNDMGQGAF,TGTGCCAGCAGCTATAACGATATGGGACAAGGCGCCTTC
15,TRBJ2-5,.,.,TRBV29-1,CSVVLRETGQETQYF,TGCAGCGTTGTACTTCGGGAAACAGGTCAGGAGACCCAGTACTTC
13,TRBJ2-7,.,.,TRBV7-6,CASSLAGADEQYF,TGTGCCAGCAGCTTAGCAGGGGCGGACGAGCAGTACTTC
15,TRBJ1-5,.,TRBD1,TRBV4-1,CASSLGQGDDQPQHF,TGCGCCAGCAGCCTGGGACAGGGTGATGATCAGCCCCAGCATTTT
13,TRBJ1-1,.,.,TRBV7-9,CASSREWNTEAFF,TGTGCCAGCAGTCGGGAGTGGAACACTGAAGCTTTCTTT
12,TRBJ2-7,once,.,TRBV30,CAWGQGFYEQYF,TGTGCCTGGGGGCAGGGTTTTTACGAGCAGTACTTC
11,TRBJ2-1,.,.,TRBV14,CASSQGREQFF,TGTGCCAGCAGCCAAGGAAGGGAGCAGTTCTTC
12,TRBJ2-7,.,TRBD2,TRBV27,CASSFPSGEQYF,TGTGCCAGCAGTTTTCCTAGCGGCGAGCAGTACTTC
16,TRBJ1-2,.,TRBD1,TRBV7-9,CASSPTGGGKDYGYTF,TGTGCCAGCAGTCCGACAGGGGGCGGAAAGGACTATGGCTACACCTTC
13,TRBJ2-1,.,TRBD1,TRBV29-1,CSVGVTGYNEQFF,TGCAGCGTTGGGGTGACAGGGTACAATGAGCAGTTCTTC
15,TRBJ1-5,.,.,TRBV4-1,CASSQMTGSRQPQHF,TGCGCCAGCAGCCAGATGACGGGGTCTCGGCAGCCCCAGCATTTT
15,TRBJ2-1,.,TRBD2,TRBV27,CASSLSGRGGSEQFF,TGTGCCAGCAGTCTTAGCGGGAGGGGGGGCAGTGAGCAGTTCTTC
15,TRBJ2-2,once,.,TRBV21-1,CASSKGPANTGELFF,TGTGCCAGCAGCAAAGGGCCAGCGAACACCGGGGAGCTGTTTTTT
13,TRBJ2-1,.,.,TRBV14,CASRRTAYNEQFF,TGTGCCAGCAGGCGGACGGCTTACAATGAGCAGTTCTTC
18,TRBJ2-2,once,TRBD1,TRBV19,CASRSVRAGTGNTGELFF,TGTGCCAGTAGATCCGTAAGGGCGGGGACAGGCAACACCGGGGAGCTGTTTTTT
14,TRBJ2-4,.,TRBD1,TRBV4-1,CASSPARGPNIQYF,TGCGCCAGCAGCCCCGCCAGGGGGCCAAACATTCAGTACTTC
13,TRBJ2-7,.,TRBD2,TRBV29-1,CSVWIGGSWEQYF,TGCAGCGTCTGGATCGGCGGGAGTTGGGAGCAGTACTTC
14,TRBJ1-5,.,.,TRBV28,CASKDGWGDQPQHF,TGTGCCAGCAAAGACGGATGGGGGGATCAGCCCCAGCATTTT
12,TRBJ2-7,.,.,TRBV29-1,CSCVLSSEEQYF,TGCAGCTGTGTGCTCTCTTCGGAGGAGCAGTACTTC
13,TRBJ1-5,.,.,TRBV21-1,CASSVFSNQPQHF,TGTGCCAGCAGCGTGTTTAGCAATCAGCCCCAGCATTTT
17,TRBJ1-1,.,TRBD1,TRBV4-3,CASSQDPPTGMDTEAFF,TGCGCCAGCAGCCAAGATCCCCCGACAGGGATGGACACTGAAGCTTTCTTT
11,TRBJ1-1,once,.,TRBV19,CASSPNTEAFF,TGTGCCAGTAGCCCAAACACTGAAGCTTTCTTT
16,TRBJ2-7,.,.,TRBV4-1,CASSQAHNPQTYEQYF,TGCGCCAGCAGCCAAGCCCATAATCCGCAAACCTACGAGCAGTACTTC
13,TRBJ1-2,.,.,TRBV29-1,CSVDLGGRYGYTF,TGCAGCGTTGATTTGGGGGGCAGATATGGCTACACCTTC
14,TRBJ2-7,.,.,TRBV7-9,CASSLLTGVYEQYF,TGTGCCAGCAGCCTCCTAACGGGTGTCTACGAGCAGTACTTC
17,TRBJ2-7,.,TRBD2,TRBV2,CASSIDTGLADSYEQYF,TGTGCCAGCAGCATAGATACTGGCCTAGCGGACTCCTACGAGCAGTACTTC
16,TRBJ2-2,.,.,TRBV9,CASSVSGTPSTGELFF,TGTGCCAGCAGCGTTTCCGGGACCCCAAGCACCGGGGAGCTGTTTTTT
15,TRBJ2-7,once,TRBD2,TRBV4-2,CASSRETSGSREQYF,TGTGCCAGCAGCCGGGAGACTAGCGGGAGTCGGGAGCAGTACTTC
13,TRBJ2-1,.,.,TRBV7-9,CASIRDNYNEQFF,TGTGCCAGCATCAGGGACAACTACAATGAGCAGTTCTTC
14,TRBJ1-2,once,.,TRBV15,CATSQAHQAYGYTF,TGTGCCACCAGCCAAGCTCATCAAGCCTATGGCTACACCTTC
14,TRBJ2-7,.,.,TRBV11-2,CASSLGLSSYEQYF,TGTGCCAGCAGCTTAGGGTTAAGCTCCTACGAGCAGTACTTC
16,TRBJ1-1,.,TRBD1,TRBV27,CASSTIMGQGGYVAFF,TGTGCCAGCAGTACGATCATGGGACAGGGCGGATATGTAGCTTTCTTT
13,TRBJ2-7,.,TRBD2,TRBV27,CASSLAGVYEQYF,TGTGCCAGCAGTTTAGCGGGAGTTTACGAGCAGTACTTC
14,TRBJ2-7,.,.,TRBV7-6,CASSTPGRGYEQYF,TGTGCCAGCAGCACCCCGGGGCGGGGCTACGAGCAGTACTTC
15,TRBJ2-3,.,TRBD2,TRBV19,CASRTSGASTDTQYF,TGTGCCAGTAGGACTAGCGGAGCTAGCACAGATACGCAGTATTTT
16,TRBJ2-7,.,.,TRBV6-5,CASSYFGSTVRYEQYF,TGTGCCAGCAGTTACTTCGGGAGCACGGTCCGCTACGAGCAGTACTTC
14,TRBJ2-7,.,.,TRBV15,CATSRDRTLYEQYF,TGTGCCACCAGCAGGGACCGGACTCTCTACGAGCAGTACTTC
15,TRBJ2-1,.,TRBD2,TRBV27,CASSLGLAEINEQFF,TGTGCCAGCAGTTTGGGACTAGCGGAAATCAATGAGCAGTTCTTC
16,TRBJ2-7,once,.,TRBV4-3,CASSQDLTRHPYEQYF,TGCGCCAGCAGCCAAGACTTAACCCGGCACCCCTACGAGCAGTACTTC
15,TRBJ2-1,.,TRBD2,TRBV6-1,CASSERGLGVFEQFF,TGTGCCAGCAGTGAACGAGGACTAGGGGTTTTTGAGCAGTTCTTC
13,TRBJ1-4,once,.,TRBV25-1,CASSSVTNEKLFF,TGTGCCAGCAGCAGTGTAACTAATGAAAAACTGTTTTTT
14,TRBJ2-1,.,TRBD2,TRBV6-5,CASSLSGVNNEQFF,TGTGCCAGCAGCTTAAGCGGGGTGAACAATGAGCAGTTCTTC
13,TRBJ2-7,once,.,TRBV27,CASSLRATGEQYF,TGTGCCAGCAGTTTAAGGGCCACGGGGGAGCAGTACTTC
16,TRBJ2-7,.,.,TRBV2,CASSDLAGQRFYEQYF,TGTGCCAGCAGTGATCTGGCTGGGCAGCGTTTCTACGAGCAGTACTTC
11,TRBJ2-7,.,TRBD2,TRBV11-2,CASSNLAGVIF,TGTGCCAGCAGCAACCTTGCGGGAGTAATCTTC
15,TRBJ2-2,.,TRBD2,TRBV7-9,CASSSIAGGTGELFF,TGTGCCAGCAGCTCAATAGCGGGGGGAACCGGGGAGCTGTTTTTT
14,TRBJ2-1,.,TRBD2,TRBV29-1,CSGSGLAAYNEQFF,TGCAGCGGTTCGGGACTAGCGGCTTACAATGAGCAGTTCTTC